The 26 T cell receptor beta chains listed next were all sequenced from one sample in a study of T cell responses to AZD1222 COVID-19 vaccine. This table comes from immunoSEQ multiplex PCR, and its TCRdb copy is limited to in-frame clones, with some not included. This sample has around 99,000 clones, with approximately 90% found just once. Sequenced material: peripheral blood, taken 28 days after the second AZD1222 dose. The origin of the receptors is an adult who received the AZD1222 COVID-19 vaccine.

The chain carries TRBV29-1 and TRBJ1-1, with 7 bases that match TRBD1. Germline assignment: CDR1 SQVTM and CDR2 ANQGSEA. This CDR3 region has 11 residues. After removal of 6 bases from V and 11 bases from J, the junction contained 9 bases not matched to a gene. The CDR3 region has the DNA TGCAGCGTCCACGGGACAGAGGCTGCTTTCTTT. Encoded protein: CSVHGTEAAFF.

Regarding this clone: At one boundary the junction diverges from the germline segment, which might be a read error. The CDR3 here is CSARVGGVF. The CDR3 region has the DNA TGCAGTGCCCGGGTGGGGGGAGTCTTT. The gene calls are TRBV20-1 and TRBJ1-1; TRBD1 might be the D (5 bases). The CDR3 spans 9 residues. CDR1 DFQATT and CDR2 SNEGSKA come from the germline V gene (reference sequence).

This chain uses TRBV5-4 with TRBJ2-7; TRBD1 aligns across 8 bases. Trimming removed 0 bases from V and 5 bases from J; junction bases left unmatched: 7. The CDR3 extends over 15 amino acids. The V gene's germline CDR1 is SGHNT and CDR2 YYREEE (reference sequence). The CDR3, as DNA: TGTGCCAGCAGCTTGGATGCAGGGGGCTTCCACGAGCAGTACTTC. Its translation is CASSLDAGGFHEQYF.

The chain carries TRBV6-5 and TRBJ1-2, with TRBD1 matching 7 bases. V gave up 3 bases and J gave up 8 bases; unmatched junction bases: 9. The germline V gene has CDR1 MNHEY and CDR2 SVGAGI. The CDR3 loop spans 14 amino acids. The CDR3 reads CASSYRGPLEGYTF. CDR3 in DNA: TGTGCCAGCAGTTATAGGGGGCCTCTGGAAGGCTACACCTTC.

The V and J genes are TRBV19 and TRBJ1-5; D unclear. CDR1 LNHDA and CDR2 SQIVND come from the germline V gene (reference sequence). The CDR3 length is 14 residues. With 3 bases removed from V and 2 bases from J, the gap between germline ends came to 8 bases. CDR3 sequence (DNA): TGTGCCAGTAGTATGGACTTGGGCAATCAGCCCCAGCATTTT. Translating gives CASSMDLGNQPQHF.

V and J are TRBV7-9 and TRBJ1-5, with a tentative D call TRBD1 (6 bases). V lost 1 base and J lost 0, with 10 bases in between. The V gene's germline CDR1 is SEHNR and CDR2 FQNEAQ (reference sequence). This CDR3 region has 16 residues. The CDR3 DNA reads TGTGCCAGCAGCTTAGAGTCAGGGGATAGCAATCAGCCCCAGCATTTT. Translating gives CASSLESGDSNQPQHF.

This clone was seen only once. The V and J genes are TRBV11-3 and TRBJ2-3; a weak D match, TRBD2 (5 bases). Germline V gene data show CDR1 as SGHNT and CDR2 as YENEEA. Trimming cost V 5 bases and J 4 bases, with 13 bases left between them. This CDR3 spans 14 amino acids. The CDR3 coding sequence is TGTGCCAGCAGCCCCCATAGCGAGCCAGATACGCAGTATTTT. Translation gives CASSPHSEPDTQYF.

V usage is TRBV10-2 and J usage is TRBJ1-2; TRBD1 matches at 8 bases. After removal of 4 bases from V and 4 bases from J, the junction contained 8 bases not matched to a gene. Germline CDR1 is WSHSY and CDR2 is SAAADI. This CDR3 has 15 amino acids. CDR3 bases: TGCGCCAGCAGTGGACAGGGGCCCTTAGGCTATGGCTACACCTTC. It codes for CASSGQGPLGYGYTF.

This chain connects TRBV5-1 to TRBJ2-3, with D hard to call. Germline V CDR1 and CDR2: SGHRS, YFSETQ. V shed 0 bases and J shed 6 bases, with 5 bases lying between them. The CDR3 loop spans 12 amino acids. Here the CDR3 reads CASSLGADTQYF. CDR3 DNA: TGCGCCAGCAGCTTGGGCGCGGATACGCAGTATTTT. Looking up the rest from reference TRBV5-1 and TRBJ2-3 gives the full variable domain: KAGVTQTPRYLIKTRGQQVTLSCSPISGHRSVSWYQQTPGQGLQFLFEYFSETQRNKGNFPGRFSGRQFSNSRSEMNVSTLELGDSALYLCASSLGADTQYFGPGTRLTVL.

V gene TRBV6-5 combines with J gene TRBJ1-6; D not certain. Germline lookup yields CDR1 MNHEY and CDR2 SVGAGI. The CDR3 is 14 residues long. V was shortened by 2 bases and J by 10 bases, with 12 bases between the two germline ends. Here the CDR3 DNA reads TGTGCCAGCAGTTACGGGTCACCCCTCTCACCCCTCCACTTT. Its protein is CASSYGSPLSPLHF.

This chain links TRBV27 with TRBJ2-1, with 8 bases matching TRBD2. CDR3 length: 14 residues. CDR1 and CDR2 (germline): MNHEY, SMNVEV (reference sequence). The trim removed 7 bases at V and 7 bases at J, leaving 9 bases unmatched. The CDR3 DNA follows: TGTGCCAGCAAGAATAACGGGGGGGCAAATGAGCAGTTCTTC. Translation: CASKNNGGANEQFF.

The chain has TRBV7-6 and TRBJ1-2; perhaps TRBD1 as D (6 bases). The CDR3 loop spans 13 amino acids. The germline gives CDR1 SGHVS, CDR2 FNYEAQ. V was pared by 6 bases and J by 5 bases, with 13 bases between. This CDR3 is CASSFSGEYGYTF. CDR3 coding DNA: TGTGCCAGCAGTTTCTCAGGGGAGTATGGCTACACCTTC.

The chain employs TRBV11-3 and TRBJ1-5; 8 bases align to TRBD1. V shed 1 base and J 7 bases; nucleotides not matched to a gene: 9. Looked up from germline, CDR1 is SGHNT and CDR2 is YENEEA. This CDR3 is 16 amino acids long. This CDR3 is CASSLGTRGREQPQHF. The CDR3 DNA reads as TGTGCCAGCAGCTTAGGAACCAGGGGGCGCGAACAGCCCCAGCATTTT.

This clone was found once. This rearrangement joins TRBV19 to TRBJ1-2; D gene uncertain. The CDR3 loop spans 12 amino acids. CDR1 is LNHDA, CDR2 SQIVND, per germline (reference sequence). Trimming cost V 9 bases and J 4 bases, with 12 bases left between them. CDR3 region: CASYRIPYGYTF. Written as DNA, the CDR3 is TGTGCCAGCTATCGGATACCCTATGGCTACACCTTC.

The chain has TRBV27 and TRBJ1-2; TRBD1 aligns across 7 bases. Trimming took 2 bases from V and 6 from J; bases not matched to a gene: 9. The CDR3 extends over 15 amino acids. The germline CDR1 and CDR2 sequences are MNHEY and SMNVEV (reference sequence). The CDR3, as DNA: TGTGCCAGCAGTTTAACCCGGACAGGAAGGGATGGCTACACCTTC. Residues: CASSLTRTGRDGYTF.

The chain links TRBV6-5 to TRBJ2-2, with D unresolved. The germline V gene encodes CDR1 MNHEY and CDR2 SVGAGI. The germline V and J ends were trimmed by 3 bases and 14 bases, with 13 bases remaining between them. CDR3 length equals 12 residues. The CDR3 DNA follows: TGTGCCAGCAGTTATCGGAGTGGTGTACTGTTTTTT. Amino acids: CASSYRSGVLFF.

CDR3 coding DNA: TGTGCCACCAGTGATTTCCGGGGGGATCAAGAGACCCAGTACTTC. It codes for CATSDFRGDQETQYF. The chain carries TRBV24-1 and TRBJ2-5; 7 bases map to TRBD2. The CDR3 runs to 15 residues. Germline trimming cut 1 base from V and 2 bases from J; bases unmatched to any gene: 3. Germline CDR1 KGHDR, CDR2 SFDVKD.

V usage is TRBV7-2 and J usage is TRBJ2-1, with 8 nucleotides matching TRBD2. The CDR3 runs 16 residues. CDR1 and CDR2 (germline): SGHTA, FQGNSA. Trimming took 9 bases from V and 5 from J; bases not matched to a gene: 15. The chain's CDR3 is CASLPSWVAGNNEQFF. CDR3 nucleotide sequence: TGTGCCAGTCTCCCTTCGTGGGTAGCGGGAAACAATGAGCAGTTCTTC.

This clone was seen more than once but under ten times. This rearrangement joins TRBV6-4 to TRBJ2-3; 10 bases are a match to TRBD2. Per germline, CDR1 MRHNA and CDR2 SNTAGT. V lost 6 bases, J lost 4 bases, and 4 bases stayed unmatched. The CDR3 totals 14 residues. The CDR3 DNA reads TGTGCCAGCAGCCTAGCGGGAGATGCAGATACGCAGTATTTT. Translated, it gives CASSLAGDADTQYF.

This clone was counted once. The chain couples TRBV24-1 to TRBJ1-4; TRBD1 matches 8 bases. CDR1 KGHDR and CDR2 SFDVKD come from the germline V gene. The CDR3 totals 16 residues. Losses at the gene ends were 3 bases for V and 5 bases for J; bases not matched to a gene: 7. Written as DNA, the CDR3 is TGTGCCACCAGTGATCATACAGGGGGTTTAAATGAAAAACTGTTTTTT. Encoded protein: CATSDHTGGLNEKLFF.

V gene TRBV5-1 combines with J gene TRBJ1-2, with TRBD1 as a possible D gene (6 bases). Germline CDR1 SGHRS, CDR2 YFSETQ. The V end lost 4 bases, the J end lost 4 bases, and 11 bases lay between the germline ends. The length of the CDR3 is 13 residues. The CDR3 nucleotides read TGCGCCAGCAGCCCAGGGGAGGCCTATGGCTACACCTTC. Its protein product is CASSPGEAYGYTF.

This chain joins TRBV6-5 and TRBJ1-5; D unresolved. Per germline, CDR1 MNHEY and CDR2 SVGAGI. Trimming removed 6 bases at V and 4 bases at J, with 4 bases between. The CDR3 runs to 11 residues. Here the CDR3 reads CASSGNQPQHF. CDR3 nucleotide sequence: TGTGCCAGCAGCGGTAATCAGCCCCAGCATTTT.

The chain combines TRBV20-1 with TRBJ1-4; a weak D match, TRBD1 (6 bases). Trimming cost V 3 bases and J 8 bases, with 7 bases left between them. In germline, CDR1 is DFQATT, CDR2 SNEGSKA (reference sequence). The CDR3 runs to 11 residues. CDR3 bases: TGCAGTGCTAGTAGGGGGGAAAAACTGTTTTTT. Translated: CSASRGEKLFF.

This clone was detected a few times. The chain is built from TRBV5-5 and TRBJ2-2; D possibly corresponds to TRBD2 (6 bases). Germline values: CDR1 SGHKS, CDR2 YYEKEE (reference sequence). The CDR3 is 14 amino acids. The ends were cut back, 3 bases at V and 5 bases at J, with 11 bases in the middle. CDR3 residues: CASSWPLATGELFF. The CDR3 DNA follows: TGTGCCAGCAGCTGGCCCCTAGCGACCGGGGAGCTGTTTTTT.

This rearrangement joins TRBV25-1 to TRBJ2-7, with 11 nucleotides matching TRBD1. Trimming cost V 7 bases and J 4 bases; bases outside gene matches: 3. Germline V lookup: CDR1 MGHDK, CDR2 SYGVNS. The CDR3 is 13 residues long. This chain's CDR3 is CASIRDRGYEQYF. CDR3 sequence (DNA): TGTGCCAGCATCCGGGACAGGGGGTACGAGCAGTACTTC.

This clone was recorded once. The chain joins TRBV28 to TRBJ1-3, with a weak D call TRBD1 (5 bases). The germline CDR1 and CDR2 sequences are MDHEN and SYDVKM. V gave up 6 bases and J gave up 0 bases, with 6 bases separating them. The CDR3 runs to 13 residues. In nucleotides, the CDR3 is TGTGCCAGCAGGACAGACTCTGGAAACACCATATATTTT. This translates into CASRTDSGNTIYF.